A selection of T cell receptor beta chains follows, all from one sample in a study of blood T cell repertoires in COVID-19. Here immunoSEQ multiplex PCR was the method, and the copy in TCRdb shows in-frame clones only, minus some. In the table there are about 36,000 clones, around 80% of which are singletons. Sequencing was done on a sample of peripheral blood. These receptors all come from a man aged 55 to 70 with acute or convalescent COVID-19. CDR3s include the opening cysteine and the closing phenylalanine or tryptophan. Fields, in order: clone size, D gene, J gene, V gene, CDR3 DNA, CDR3 protein. D genes are given only for firm matches. Some rows have no size entry. The others give once, few or many, or a class for an expanded clone.

size: .
D: .
J: TRBJ1-5
V: TRBV24-1
DNA: TGTGCCACCAGTAATCTTATTAGCAATCAGCCCCAGCATTTT
CDR3: CATSNLISNQPQHF

size: .
D: TRBD1
J: TRBJ2-3
V: TRBV18
DNA: TGTGCCAGCTCACCAAAGGGAACAGGGGGCATAGGAACTCGCACAGATACGCAGTATTTT
CDR3: CASSPKGTGGIGTRTDTQYF

size: .
D: TRBD2
J: TRBJ2-3
V: TRBV19
DNA: TGTGCCAGTAGTCTCGGACTAGCTGGGAACTACAACCCAGGCACAGATACGCAGTATTTT
CDR3: CASSLGLAGNYNPGTDTQYF

size: once
D: .
J: TRBJ2-7
V: TRBV29-1
DNA: TGCAGCGTTCTGATCAGTTCCTACGAGCAGTACTTC
CDR3: CSVLISSYEQYF

size: .
D: .
J: TRBJ2-6
V: TRBV5-4
DNA: TGTGCCAGCAGCCCGGAGGCAGGGGGGCTTAGGGCCAACGTCCTGACTTTC
CDR3: CASSPEAGGLRANVLTF

size: .
D: TRBD2
J: TRBJ2-3
V: TRBV5-4
DNA: TGTGCCAGCAGCTTGGGACGGACTAGCGGGAGCACAGATACGCAGTATTTT
CDR3: CASSLGRTSGSTDTQYF

size: .
D: .
J: TRBJ2-1
V: TRBV5-1
DNA: TGCGCCAGCAGCTTGGTTGGGGGGAGCGGGCACAATGAGCAGTTCTTC
CDR3: CASSLVGGSGHNEQFF

size: .
D: .
J: TRBJ1-3
V: TRBV28
DNA: TGTGCCAGCGGAGGGAGTTTGAACACCATATATTTT
CDR3: CASGGSLNTIYF

size: .
D: .
J: TRBJ2-1
V: TRBV12-3/TRBV12-4
DNA: TGTGCCAGCAAGGGGATCTTCAATGAGCAGTTCTTC
CDR3: CASKGIFNEQFF

size: .
D: .
J: TRBJ2-7
V: TRBV24-1
DNA: TGTGCCACCAGTGCCGGGACTCCCTCCTACGAGCAGTACTTC
CDR3: CATSAGTPSYEQYF

size: .
D: .
J: TRBJ1-2
V: TRBV19
DNA: TGTGCCAGTGCTGGCAGGACTAACTATGGCTACACCTTC
CDR3: CASAGRTNYGYTF

size: .
D: TRBD2
J: TRBJ2-1
V: TRBV27
DNA: TGTGCCAGCAGACTAAACGGACTAGCGGCCTACAATGAGCAGTTCTTC
CDR3: CASRLNGLAAYNEQFF

size: .
D: TRBD1
J: TRBJ2-7
V: TRBV3-1/TRBV3-2
DNA: TGTGCCAGCAGCCAGGGGACAGCCGAGCAGTACTTC
CDR3: CASSQGTAEQYF

size: few
D: .
J: TRBJ2-7
V: TRBV7-2
DNA: TGTGCCAGCAGCGAGCGGGTTACCTACGAGCAGTACTTC
CDR3: CASSERVTYEQYF

size: .
D: TRBD1
J: TRBJ2-6
V: TRBV5-1
DNA: TGCGCCAGCAGCGTGACAGGGCCAAGGGCCAACGTCCTGACTTTC
CDR3: CASSVTGPRANVLTF

size: .
D: TRBD2
J: TRBJ2-1
V: TRBV4-1
DNA: TGCGCCAGCAGCCAAGATTGGTCTAGCGGGACCAATGAGCAGTTCTTC
CDR3: CASSQDWSSGTNEQFF

size: once
D: TRBD1
J: TRBJ1-6
V: TRBV10-3
DNA: TGTGCCATCAGAGGAACAGGGGAATCACCCCTCCACTTT
CDR3: CAIRGTGESPLHF

size: .
D: TRBD1
J: TRBJ2-7
V: TRBV27
DNA: TGTGCCAGCCGCCCGGGGACAGGGGTCGGGACAACCTACGAGCAGTACTTC
CDR3: CASRPGTGVGTTYEQYF

size: .
D: .
J: TRBJ2-1
V: TRBV12-3/TRBV12-4
DNA: TGTGCCAGCAGTTTTGGCGGATACAATGAGCAGTTCTTC
CDR3: CASSFGGYNEQFF

size: .
D: .
J: TRBJ2-7
V: TRBV28
DNA: TGTGCCAGCAGTTTCAGCTACGAGCAGTACTTC
CDR3: CASSFSYEQYF

size: .
D: TRBD1
J: TRBJ2-1
V: TRBV28
DNA: TGTGCCAGCCGGACAGGGCTATACAATGAGCAGTTCTTC
CDR3: CASRTGLYNEQFF

size: few
D: .
J: TRBJ1-1
V: TRBV5-8
DNA: TGTGCCAGCAGCTCGGGGAGGGCGAGAAGCACTGAAGCTTTCTTT
CDR3: CASSSGRARSTEAFF